Listed here is a single TCR beta chain. No antigen is known for it. Germline is not matched at one junction end, which may reflect a read error. Nominally healthy donors provided the samples, though records likely missed some immune exposures. Germline V gives CDR1 SSHAT, CDR2 FNYEAQ (reference sequence). This CDR3 region has 14 residues. The data originate from a study of cytomegalovirus exposure and HLA in healthy donors. Overall study results and limits: Confirmation in vitro established that three CMV-associated chains were specific for CMV antigens. One variant, a missense change in DCLRE1C, was linked in a later analysis to TCR beta V- and J-gene trimming. Altogether, some 160 TCR beta chains were recorded as cytomegalovirus-associated.

PCR employed 60 Vbeta and 13 Jbeta primers. The protocol was immunoSEQ multiplex PCR, while the TCRdb copy is restricted to in-frame clones and leaves out a portion. The repertoire includes 180,000 or so clones, roughly 80% of them detected once, and approximately 0.78% sits in the top ten. V usage is TRBV7-7 and J usage is TRBJ2-3, with TRBD2 matching over 8 bases. The sequenced sample consisted of PBMCs. The TCR originated in a woman younger than 30 in good health and CMV-seronegative. The CDR3 reads CASSLVGTRDTQYF. For the CDR3, the DNA is TGTGCTAGCAGCTTAGTGGGGACTAGAGATACGCAGTATTTT.